The TCR beta chain under discussion was sequenced for a study of patients and donors after allogeneic stem cell transplantation. The CDR3 consists of 13 residues. Trimming pared 5 bases from V and 6 bases from J, leaving 8 bases between. Per the germline V gene, CDR1 is MDHEN and CDR2 is SYDVKM. TCRdb re-called the RT-PCR reads through MiXCR, storing one row per CDR3 protein. The sample carries 90,000 to 130,000 distinct CDR3 sequences, less than 45% recorded once. The chain is built from TRBV28 and TRBJ1-6; D gene unclear. Sequenced sample: blood, either unsorted or a sorted T cell fraction (not recorded which). The source is a human donor who was either an allogeneic HSCT recipient or a stem cell or donor lymphocyte infusion donor (not recorded which). It is not recorded whose cells these are; they may come from a transplant donor. The CDR3 region is CASSPEVNSPLHF. In nucleotides, the CDR3 is TGTGCCAGCAGTCCCGAGGTTAATTCACCCCTCCACTTT.